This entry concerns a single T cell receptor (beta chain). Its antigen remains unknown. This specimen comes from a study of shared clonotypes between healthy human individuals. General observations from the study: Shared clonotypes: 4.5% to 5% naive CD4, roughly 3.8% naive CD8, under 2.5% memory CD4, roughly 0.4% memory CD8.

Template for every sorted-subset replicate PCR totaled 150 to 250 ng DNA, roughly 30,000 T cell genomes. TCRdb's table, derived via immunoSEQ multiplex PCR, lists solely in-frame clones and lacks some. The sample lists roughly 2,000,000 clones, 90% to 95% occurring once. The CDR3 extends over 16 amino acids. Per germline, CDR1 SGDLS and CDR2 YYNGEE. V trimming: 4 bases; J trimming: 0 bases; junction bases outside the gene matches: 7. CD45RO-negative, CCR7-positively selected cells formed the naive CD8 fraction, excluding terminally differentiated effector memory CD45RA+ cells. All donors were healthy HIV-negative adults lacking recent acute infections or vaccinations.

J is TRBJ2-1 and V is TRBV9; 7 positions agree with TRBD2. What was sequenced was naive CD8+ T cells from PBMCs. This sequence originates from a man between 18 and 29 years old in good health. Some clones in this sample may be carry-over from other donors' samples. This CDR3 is CASSPAGASSYNEQFF. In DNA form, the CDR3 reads TGTGCCAGCAGCCCTGCGGGAGCCAGCTCCTACAATGAGCAGTTCTTC.